This T cell receptor (beta chain) is from a study of Ad26.COV2.S vaccination and SARS-CoV-2 variants. TCRdb keeps only in-frame clones here, not all; method: immunoSEQ multiplex PCR. The repertoire holds around 450,000 clones, 85% to 90% seen once, with approximately 4% in the top ten. Concerning this clone: The antigen remains undetermined.

The CDR3 sequence is 15 residues long. Trimming took 1 base from V and 6 from J; bases not matched to a gene: 2. The germline CDR1 and CDR2 sequences are SGHTA and FQGNSA. As to treatment: some 19 received Ad26.COV2.S at low or high dose, single or two shots; 5 received placebo; per-sample allocation not given. On day 63 after the first injection, vaccine and placebo recipients gave samples. Aged 18-55 years, donor was enrolled in Boston in the early 2020s. Whole-study results and caveats: Placebo and vaccine recipients had non-spike TCR breadth that was similar. An underestimation of total T cell responses may have resulted from the TCR breadth and depth analyses.

The rearrangement links TRBV7-2 to TRBJ2-2; TRBD2 agrees at 10 bases. The specimen was peripheral blood, collected in a trial of Ad26.COV2.S vaccine versus placebo. This sequence originates from a person aged 18 to 65 who received the Ad26.COV2.S COVID-19 vaccine or a placebo. The CDR3 loop reads CASSLVLAGAGELFF. The CDR3 bases are TGTGCCAGCAGCTTAGTTCTAGCGGGGGCCGGGGAGCTGTTTTTT.